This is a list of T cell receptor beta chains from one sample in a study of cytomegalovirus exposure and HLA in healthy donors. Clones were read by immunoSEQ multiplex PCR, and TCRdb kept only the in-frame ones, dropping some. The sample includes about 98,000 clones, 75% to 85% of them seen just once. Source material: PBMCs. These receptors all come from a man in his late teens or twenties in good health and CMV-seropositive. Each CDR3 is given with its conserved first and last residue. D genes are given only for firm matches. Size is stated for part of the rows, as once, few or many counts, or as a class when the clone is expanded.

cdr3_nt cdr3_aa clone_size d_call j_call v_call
TGTGCCTGGACGGGACAGAATAATCAGCCCCAGCATTTT CAWTGQNNQPQHF once TRBD1 TRBJ1-5 TRBV30
TGTGCCAGTAGTATTTCAGGGGAGAAGGGGAACACTGAAGCTTTCTTT CASSISGEKGNTEAFF few . TRBJ1-1 TRBV19
TGTGCCAGCAGCTCGGTGGGGGGAGGCGAGCAGTTCTTC CASSSVGGGEQFF . . TRBJ2-1 TRBV7-2
TGTGCCAGCAGCTTAGCGCTAGGCGGGAAGGGCTCCTACAATGAGCAGTTCTTC CASSLALGGKGSYNEQFF . . TRBJ2-1 TRBV7-2
TGTGCCAGTAGACAGGCCGCCACCTACGAGCAGTACTTC CASRQAATYEQYF . . TRBJ2-7 TRBV19
TGTGCCTGGAGTGTGGCCAGGGGCCCGGGCGAGCAGTACTTC CAWSVARGPGEQYF few . TRBJ2-7 TRBV30
TGTGCCAGCAGCTTATTCCGAACATCCTACAATGAGCAGTTCTTC CASSLFRTSYNEQFF . . TRBJ2-1 TRBV7-9
TGTGCCAGCAGTTTGACCCCGGGACAGGGGGTTTCTGAAGCTTTCTTT CASSLTPGQGVSEAFF once TRBD1 TRBJ1-1 TRBV6-5
TGTGCCAGCAGCCCCGCGGACAGCCCTGAAGCTTTCTTT CASSPADSPEAFF medium-sized . TRBJ1-1 TRBV7-7
TGTGCCAGCAGCTTCGACCGCACAGATATGCAGTATTTT CASSFDRTDMQYF . . TRBJ2-3 TRBV7-7
TGTGCCAGCAGCTTAAAGGGGGCAGATGGCTACACCTTC CASSLKGADGYTF few TRBD1 TRBJ1-2 TRBV7-8
TGCGCCAGCAGCTTGACACCTCCCGGGGCCAACGTCCTGACTTTC CASSLTPPGANVLTF . . TRBJ2-6 TRBV5-1
TGTGCCAGCAGTCGCCGGGACAGGGGTCGGGGTGAAAAACTGTTTTTT CASSRRDRGRGEKLFF . TRBD1 TRBJ1-4 TRBV7-8
TGTGCCAGTAGTATTGTAGGGCAGGGGACCAATAGCAATCAGCCCCAGCATTTT CASSIVGQGTNSNQPQHF . . TRBJ1-5 TRBV19
TGTGCCAGCAGCTTAGCGCTCGGGGGACCTCGGGAGACCCAGTACTTC CASSLALGGPRETQYF few . TRBJ2-5 TRBV7-9
TGTGCCACCAGCACCCGGACAGGGGGTGGAGGCACTAATGAAAAACTGTTTTTT CATSTRTGGGGTNEKLFF . TRBD1 TRBJ1-4 TRBV15
TGCGCCAGCAGCTTGGCAGGACGCGGGGGTAATGAAAAACTGTTTTTT CASSLAGRGGNEKLFF . . TRBJ1-4 TRBV5-1
TGTGCCAGCAGCCTGCCGGGACTAGCGGGGGCCTCAGATACGCAGTATTTT CASSLPGLAGASDTQYF . TRBD2 TRBJ2-3 TRBV14
TGTGCCAGCAGGGCAGACAGGGGGGCGGGCGACGAGCAGTACTTC CASRADRGAGDEQYF . TRBD1 TRBJ2-7 TRBV2
TGTGCCAGTAGTATGCGACAGGGGGAAGTTAATTCACCCCTCCACTTT CASSMRQGEVNSPLHF . TRBD1 TRBJ1-6 TRBV19
TGTGCCAGCAGCTTGTGGTCGGACACTGAAGCTTTCTTT CASSLWSDTEAFF . . TRBJ1-1 TRBV5-4
TGTGCCAGCTCCCAATGGACAGGCGGTACCACTGAAGCTTTCTTT CASSQWTGGTTEAFF few TRBD1 TRBJ1-1 TRBV18
TGTGCCAGCAGTTCGGCAGGGTCCAATCAGCCCCAGCATTTT CASSSAGSNQPQHF . . TRBJ1-5 TRBV28
TGTGCCAGCAATCCCGGGACAGGACCCACCAATGAGCAGTTCTTC CASNPGTGPTNEQFF . TRBD1 TRBJ2-1 TRBV27
TGTGCTAGTGGTTTGGGGTCAGGGATGGATGAGCAGTTCTTC CASGLGSGMDEQFF few . TRBJ2-1 TRBV12-5
TGTGCCAGCAGCTTAAGATTACGCTCACCGGGACACGACTACGAGCAGTACTTC CASSLRLRSPGHDYEQYF . . TRBJ2-7 TRBV7-9
TGCGCCAGCAGCTTATTGACAGGGATTGAGTACGAGCAGTACTTC CASSLLTGIEYEQYF . TRBD1 TRBJ2-7 TRBV5-1
TGTGCCAGCACCCCGGGGGTCCAAGAGACCCAGTACTTC CASTPGVQETQYF . . TRBJ2-5 TRBV5-5
TGTGCCAGCAGTGAACAGTACACCTACGAGCAGTACTTC CASSEQYTYEQYF . . TRBJ2-7 TRBV6-1
TGTGCCAGCAGTGAAGGATTACAGGGGAGTGAAAAACTGTTTTTT CASSEGLQGSEKLFF . TRBD1 TRBJ1-4 TRBV6-1
TGTGCCAGCAGATCGGACTCCAGGAACACTGAAGCTTTCTTT CASRSDSRNTEAFF . . TRBJ1-1 TRBV5-4
TGTGCCAGCAGCCTTGGACTAGCGGGGGGGTTCCAAGAGACCCAGTACTTC CASSLGLAGGFQETQYF . TRBD2 TRBJ2-5 TRBV14
TGTGCCAGCAGACTGACAGAGAACACTGAAGCTTTCTTT CASRLTENTEAFF . . TRBJ1-1 TRBV4-2
TGTGCCAGCAGTCCAGGGGACATCTCCTACGAGCAGTACTTC CASSPGDISYEQYF . . TRBJ2-7 TRBV28
TGTGCCACCAGCAGGCACAAGACTAGCGGGTTCTCCTACAATGAGCAGTTCTTC CATSRHKTSGFSYNEQFF few TRBD2 TRBJ2-1 TRBV15
TGTGCCATCAAACAGGGGCCGATGAACACTGAAGCTTTCTTT CAIKQGPMNTEAFF few TRBD1 TRBJ1-1 TRBV10-3
TGTGCCAGCGGGACACTACCGAACACCGGGGAGCTGTTTTTT CASGTLPNTGELFF . . TRBJ2-2 TRBV7-7
TGTGCCAGCAGCCCTGGGACAGGGAGAGAGACCCAGTACTTC CASSPGTGRETQYF . TRBD1 TRBJ2-5 TRBV7-3
TGTGCCAGCAGCTTAGATCACTACGAGCAGTACTTC CASSLDHYEQYF . . TRBJ2-7 TRBV7-8
TGCGCCAGCAGCCAAAGACAGGGGATAGGCAAGGAGACCCAGTACTTC CASSQRQGIGKETQYF . TRBD1 TRBJ2-5 TRBV4-1
TGTGCCAGCAGCACGGGGACAGGGACCCTCTACGAGCAGTACTTC CASSTGTGTLYEQYF once TRBD1 TRBJ2-7 TRBV7-6
TGTGCCAGCATATCTCAGCGTCCTAACTATGGCTACACCTTC CASISQRPNYGYTF . . TRBJ1-2 TRBV28
TGTGCCAGCAGACAGGTCAACCACTACGAGCAGTACTTC CASRQVNHYEQYF few . TRBJ2-7 TRBV28
TGCGCCAGCAGCTTGGCCGTGATGCCGACAGAACTCTATGGCTACACCTTC CASSLAVMPTELYGYTF . . TRBJ1-2 TRBV5-1
TGTGCCAGCAGTTTGGGGTTGGCAGGGGGCATACAGACCCAGTACTTC CASSLGLAGGIQTQYF . TRBD1 TRBJ2-5 TRBV28
TGTGCCAGCAGCTTACCGGGGGGCACAGATACGCAGTATTTT CASSLPGGTDTQYF . . TRBJ2-3 TRBV7-2
TGTGCCAGCAGCTTATCCAACCCGGGACAGGCGGCAACTAATGAAAAACTGTTTTTT CASSLSNPGQAATNEKLFF . TRBD1 TRBJ1-4 TRBV7-8
TGTGCCAGCAGCGTTAGCGGGGGGGCCAACAATGAGCAGTTCTTC CASSVSGGANNEQFF . TRBD2 TRBJ2-1 TRBV7-2
TGCGCCAGCAGCTCCGGGACTAGCGGGCCGGTCACAGATACGCAGTATTTT CASSSGTSGPVTDTQYF . TRBD2 TRBJ2-3 TRBV5-1
TGTGCCAGCTCACCAGCGGGGGGGCGCTCCTACAATGAGCAGTTCTTC CASSPAGGRSYNEQFF once TRBD2 TRBJ2-1 TRBV18
TGTGCCATCAGTGAGCAGGCAGGGGCAAGCCAGCCCCAGCATTTT CAISEQAGASQPQHF . . TRBJ1-5 TRBV10-3
TGTGCCAGCAGCCAAGATCGGGCAGGGGCTGGGGAGACCCAGTACTTC CASSQDRAGAGETQYF . . TRBJ2-5 TRBV4-2
TGCGCCAGCAGCTTAGCGGGGGGGCTTACATACGAGCAGTACTTC CASSLAGGLTYEQYF few TRBD2 TRBJ2-7 TRBV5-1